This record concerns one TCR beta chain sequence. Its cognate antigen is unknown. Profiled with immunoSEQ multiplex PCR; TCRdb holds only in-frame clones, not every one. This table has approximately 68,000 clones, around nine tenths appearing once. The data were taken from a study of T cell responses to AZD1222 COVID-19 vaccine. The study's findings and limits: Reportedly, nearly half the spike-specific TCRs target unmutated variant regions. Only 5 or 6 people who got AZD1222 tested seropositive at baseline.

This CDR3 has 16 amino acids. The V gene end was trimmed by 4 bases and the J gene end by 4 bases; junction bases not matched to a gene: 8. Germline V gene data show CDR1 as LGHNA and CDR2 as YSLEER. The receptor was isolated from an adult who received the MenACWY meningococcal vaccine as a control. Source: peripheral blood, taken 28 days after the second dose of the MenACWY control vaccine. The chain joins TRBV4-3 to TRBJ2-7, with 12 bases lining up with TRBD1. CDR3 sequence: CASSRTGTGGFYEQYF. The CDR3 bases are TGCGCCAGCAGCCGGACAGGGACAGGGGGCTTTTACGAGCAGTACTTC.